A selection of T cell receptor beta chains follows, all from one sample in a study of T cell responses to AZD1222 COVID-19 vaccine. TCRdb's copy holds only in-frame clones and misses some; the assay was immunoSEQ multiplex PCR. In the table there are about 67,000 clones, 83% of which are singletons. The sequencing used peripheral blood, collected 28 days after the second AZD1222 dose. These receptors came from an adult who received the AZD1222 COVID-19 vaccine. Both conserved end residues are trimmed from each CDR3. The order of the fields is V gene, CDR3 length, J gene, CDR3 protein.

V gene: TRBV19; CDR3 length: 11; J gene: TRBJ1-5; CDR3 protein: ASSIGDSQPQH
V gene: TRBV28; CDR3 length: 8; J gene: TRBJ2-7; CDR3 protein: ASRAYEQY
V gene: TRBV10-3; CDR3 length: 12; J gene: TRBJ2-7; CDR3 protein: ASGRGQGTYEQY
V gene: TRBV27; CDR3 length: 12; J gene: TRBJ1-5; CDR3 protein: ASTQVQGSQPQH
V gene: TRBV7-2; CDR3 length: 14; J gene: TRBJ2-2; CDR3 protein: ASRASAGAGTGELF
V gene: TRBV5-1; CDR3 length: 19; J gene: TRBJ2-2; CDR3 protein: ASSLAMTSGGPYSNTGELF
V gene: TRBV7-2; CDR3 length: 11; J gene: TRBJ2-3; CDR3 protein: ASSFGAVDTQY
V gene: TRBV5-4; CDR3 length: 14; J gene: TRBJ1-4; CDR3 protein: ASSFRTGGGNEKLF
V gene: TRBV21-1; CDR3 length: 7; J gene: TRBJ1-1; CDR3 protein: WTSPEAF
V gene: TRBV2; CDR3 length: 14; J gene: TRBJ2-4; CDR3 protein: ASRRTGGEAKNIQY
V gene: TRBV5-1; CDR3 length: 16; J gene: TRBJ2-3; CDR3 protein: ASSLVGTSGVGTDTQY
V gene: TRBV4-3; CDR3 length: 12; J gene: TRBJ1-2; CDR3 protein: ASSQDRKGYGYT
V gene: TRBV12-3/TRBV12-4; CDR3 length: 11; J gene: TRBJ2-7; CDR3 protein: ASSSGPYYEQY
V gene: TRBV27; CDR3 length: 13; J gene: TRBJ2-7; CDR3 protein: ASSGGTSGDYEQY
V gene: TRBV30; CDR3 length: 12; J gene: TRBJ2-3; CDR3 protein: ACQRDRRTDTQY
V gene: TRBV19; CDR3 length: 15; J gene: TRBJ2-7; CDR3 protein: ASSTPPGIGGTYEQY
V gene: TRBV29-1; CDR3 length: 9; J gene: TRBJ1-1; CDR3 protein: SVEGGREAF
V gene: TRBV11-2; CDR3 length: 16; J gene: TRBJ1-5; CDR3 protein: ASSRNSRQDYSNQPQH
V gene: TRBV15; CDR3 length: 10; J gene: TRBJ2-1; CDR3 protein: ATSRARVEQF
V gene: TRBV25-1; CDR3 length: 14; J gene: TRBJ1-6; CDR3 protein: ASSEENGSYNSPLH
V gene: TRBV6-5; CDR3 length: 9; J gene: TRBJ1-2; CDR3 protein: ASTSEYGYT
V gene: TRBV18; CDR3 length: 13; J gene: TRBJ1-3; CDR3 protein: ASSRSRERGNTIY
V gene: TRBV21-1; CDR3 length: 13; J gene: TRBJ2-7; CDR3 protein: ARGGTGGGSYEQY
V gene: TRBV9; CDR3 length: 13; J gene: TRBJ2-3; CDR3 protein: ASSVGAGAPDTQY
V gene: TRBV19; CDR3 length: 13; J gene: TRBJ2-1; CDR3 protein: ASSISGDRYNEQF
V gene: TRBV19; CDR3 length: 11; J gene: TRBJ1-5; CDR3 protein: ASTGVIGQPQH
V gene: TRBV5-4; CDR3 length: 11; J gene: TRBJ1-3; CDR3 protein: ASTRGGGNTIY
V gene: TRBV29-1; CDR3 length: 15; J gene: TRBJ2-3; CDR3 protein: SVHPRRQRPSPDTQY
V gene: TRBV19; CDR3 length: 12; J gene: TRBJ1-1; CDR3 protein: ASSLWWENTEAF
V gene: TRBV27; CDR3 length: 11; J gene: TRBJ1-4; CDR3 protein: ASSRRTDEKLF
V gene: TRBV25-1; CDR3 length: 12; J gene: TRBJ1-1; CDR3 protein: ASSGRGRNTEAF
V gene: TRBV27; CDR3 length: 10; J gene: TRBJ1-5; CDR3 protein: ASSPGNQPQH
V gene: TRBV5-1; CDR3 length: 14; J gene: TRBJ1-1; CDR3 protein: ASSLAGGSFDTEAF
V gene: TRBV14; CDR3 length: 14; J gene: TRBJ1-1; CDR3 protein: ASSPALGGGNTEAF
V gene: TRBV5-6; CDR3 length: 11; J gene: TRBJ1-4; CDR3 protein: ASSLDRVEKLF
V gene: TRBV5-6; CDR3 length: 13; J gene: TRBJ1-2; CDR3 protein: ASSLWGLLGYGYT
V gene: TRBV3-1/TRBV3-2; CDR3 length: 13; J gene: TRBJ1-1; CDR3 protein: ASSLRQSPGTEAF
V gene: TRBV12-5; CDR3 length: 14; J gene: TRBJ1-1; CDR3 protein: ASGLPEMGPNTEAF
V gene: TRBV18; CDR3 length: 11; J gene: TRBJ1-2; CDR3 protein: ASSPAIDDGYT
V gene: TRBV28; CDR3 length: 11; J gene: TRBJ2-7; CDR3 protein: ASSPPDYYEQY
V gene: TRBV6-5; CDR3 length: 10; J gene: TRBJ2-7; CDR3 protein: ASSKLTYEQY
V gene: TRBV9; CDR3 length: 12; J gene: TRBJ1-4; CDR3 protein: ASSVGATNEKLF
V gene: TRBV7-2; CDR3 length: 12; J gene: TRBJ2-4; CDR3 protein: ASSPAGPPGAQY
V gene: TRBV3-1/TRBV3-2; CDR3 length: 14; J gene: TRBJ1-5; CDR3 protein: ASSQGVARSGQPQH
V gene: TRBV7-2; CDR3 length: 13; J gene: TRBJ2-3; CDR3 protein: ASSLLSGRTDTQY
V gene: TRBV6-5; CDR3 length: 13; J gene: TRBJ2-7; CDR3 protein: ASSKQSGTGYEQY